This T cell receptor beta chain was sequenced in a study of T cell responses to AZD1222 COVID-19 vaccine. Study-level points and caveats: Increases in Spike-specific TCR breadth and depth were seen after two AZD1222 doses. Distributed over spike, vaccine-associated CD4 TCRs predominated at 160-218 and 743-854. A mostly white British donor set with more females was recruited, and clonal diversity was possibly underestimated.

Some clones are missing from TCRdb's copy, which holds only in-frame ones; the method was immunoSEQ multiplex PCR. The sample has nearly 90,000 clones, 88% seen once; the top ten hold under 6.5%. V was trimmed by 4 bases and J by 2 bases, leaving 5 bases between them. This CDR3 comprises 12 residues. In germline, CDR1 is MDHEN, CDR2 SYDVKM. Points on this clone: No antigen is known for it.

The TCR originated in an adult in good health. The specimen was peripheral blood, collected on day 0 of AZD1222 vaccination. The chain is built from TRBV28 and TRBJ1-2, with D unresolved. CDR3 sequence: CASSWQNYGYTF. The CDR3, as DNA: TGTGCCAGCAGTTGGCAGAACTATGGCTACACCTTC.